This T cell receptor (beta chain) emerged from a study of blood T cell repertoires in COVID-19. This CDR3 contains 14 residues. The germline V and J ends were trimmed by 4 bases and 4 bases, with 11 bases remaining between them. Germline CDR1 is LNHDA and CDR2 is SQIVND (reference sequence). Recovery among Cohort 3 donors was established by two negative PCRs, clearance, or symptom resolution. This clone was counted many times. Sequencing used immunoSEQ multiplex PCR; TCRdb keeps in-frame clones, though not all of them. The sample holds roughly 300,000 clones, 86% seen once. The sequenced sample consisted of PBMCs or T cells enriched from blood (not recorded which). This sequence was found in a man aged 25 to 45 who had recovered from COVID-19. The chain is built from TRBV19 and TRBJ2-1, with D hard to call. CDR3 in DNA: TGTGCCAGTAGTACCCAATACGGGTACAATGAGCAGTTCTTC. Translation gives CASSTQYGYNEQFF. Filled out from reference TRBV19 and TRBJ2-1, the complete variable domain reads DGGITQSPKYLFRKEGQNVTLSCEQNLNHDAMYWYRQDPGQGLRLIYYSQIVNDFQKGDIAEGYSVSREKKESFPLTVTSAQKNPTAFYLCASSTQYGYNEQFFGPGTRLTVL.